This T cell receptor beta chain was observed in a study of T cell changes during pregnancy in multiple sclerosis. TCRdb's table, derived via immunoSEQ multiplex PCR, lists solely in-frame clones and lacks some. The sample lists around 69,000 clones; 90% to 95% were seen once. This CDR3 is built from 19 residues. With V trimmed by 3 bases and J by 2 bases, 11 bases remained unmatched. CDR1 SGHRS and CDR2 YFSETQ come from the germline V gene. This chain uses TRBV5-1 with TRBJ2-3; 14 bases line up with TRBD2. The sample was peripheral blood, taken in the third trimester of pregnancy. The TCR was taken from a female donor with multiple sclerosis, enrolled in a pregnancy study. CDR3 region: CASSSPPGLAGGNTDTQYF. The DNA for the CDR3 is TGCGCCAGCAGCTCACCCCCAGGACTAGCGGGAGGCAACACAGATACGCAGTATTTT. The full variable domain, its missing parts supplied by reference TRBV5-1 and TRBJ2-3, is KAGVTQTPRYLIKTRGQQVTLSCSPISGHRSVSWYQQTPGQGLQFLFEYFSETQRNKGNFPGRFSGRQFSNSRSEMNVSTLELGDSALYLCASSSPPGLAGGNTDTQYFGPGTRLTVL.